Listed below are T cell receptor beta chains from one sample, sequenced in a study of cytomegalovirus exposure and HLA in healthy donors. TCRdb's table, derived via immunoSEQ multiplex PCR, lists solely in-frame clones and lacks some. The sample contains 150,000 to 200,000 clones, 65% to 80% of which appear only once. The specimen sequenced was PBMCs. These receptor sequences come from a woman in her 30s in good health and CMV-seronegative. The CDR3 runs from the conserved cysteine through the conserved F or W. A D gene is named only where the DNA matches it firmly. Only part of the rows carry a size: once, few, many, or a class if the clone is expanded.

len,v_gene,abundance,j_gene,d_gene,CDR3nt,CDR3aa
16,TRBV9,.,TRBJ1-1,TRBD1,TGTGCCAGCAGCCCGGGACAGGGAGGACGCGGCACTGAAGCTTTCTTT,CASSPGQGGRGTEAFF
15,TRBV4-3,.,TRBJ2-3,TRBD2,TGCGCCAGCAGCCAAGCGACTAGCGCCACAGATACGCAGTATTTT,CASSQATSATDTQYF
14,TRBV14,.,TRBJ2-3,.,TGTGCCAGCAGCCAAGATTTAGCAGCGGATACGCAGTATTTT,CASSQDLAADTQYF
14,TRBV7-9,.,TRBJ2-3,TRBD2,TGTGCCAGCAGGGCCAGCGGGGCCTTTGGTACGCAGTATTTT,CASRASGAFGTQYF
13,TRBV4-2,.,TRBJ1-4,.,TGTGCCAGCAGCCACCCTCTCGGACAGAAACTGTTTTTT,CASSHPLGQKLFF
14,TRBV7-6,.,TRBJ1-2,TRBD1,TGTGCCAGCAGCCGTAGACAGGGGGCTTCCGGCTACACCTTC,CASSRRQGASGYTF
16,TRBV13,.,TRBJ2-1,.,TGTGCCAGCAGCTCCCGGGTCCGCCCCTCCTACAATGAGCAGTTCTTC,CASSSRVRPSYNEQFF
16,TRBV14,.,TRBJ1-4,TRBD1,TGTGCCAGCAGCCTATTACAAATCGGGACAGGTGAAAAACTGTTTTTT,CASSLLQIGTGEKLFF
13,TRBV30,few,TRBJ1-1,TRBD1,TGTGCCTGGAGGGGACAGGGGTTCACTGAAGCTTTCTTT,CAWRGQGFTEAFF
12,TRBV18,.,TRBJ2-7,.,TGTGCCAGCTCGGTCGACACCTACGAGCAGTACTTC,CASSVDTYEQYF
16,TRBV5-4,.,TRBJ2-5,.,TGTGCCAGCATCCCGGCCCGGTCAGCCGGGCAAGAGACCCAGTACTTC,CASIPARSAGQETQYF
13,TRBV11-3,.,TRBJ1-1,TRBD1,TGTGCCAGCAGCTTTACAGGGGACCCTATAGCTTTCTTT,CASSFTGDPIAFF
14,TRBV2,.,TRBJ2-5,TRBD2,TGTGCCAGCTTCAGCGGGAGTCGGCAAGAGACCCAGTACTTC,CASFSGSRQETQYF